The clone carrying this T cell receptor beta chain has only a few counts. One end of the junction does not line up with germline, which may come from a read error. This sample was included in a study of metastatic and nonmetastatic thyroid tumors. TCRdb reprocessed the PCR reads using MiXCR. The sample shows around 50,000 clones, under 30% of them seen only once. Treatment of any kind had been given to no patient before thyroid surgery. This CDR3 spans 14 amino acids. Germline values: CDR1 KGHDR, CDR2 SFDVKD. The sample taken for sequencing was blood. This sequence was found in a female donor with papillary thyroid cancer or a benign thyroid nodule (not recorded which). Some clones in this sample may be carry-over from other donors' samples. This chain links TRBV24-1 with TRBJ1-1; D gene unclear. CDR3 residues: CATSGKVGGTESFF. As DNA, the CDR3 is TGTGCCACCAGTGGAAAGGTTGGAGGCACTGAATCTTTCTTT.